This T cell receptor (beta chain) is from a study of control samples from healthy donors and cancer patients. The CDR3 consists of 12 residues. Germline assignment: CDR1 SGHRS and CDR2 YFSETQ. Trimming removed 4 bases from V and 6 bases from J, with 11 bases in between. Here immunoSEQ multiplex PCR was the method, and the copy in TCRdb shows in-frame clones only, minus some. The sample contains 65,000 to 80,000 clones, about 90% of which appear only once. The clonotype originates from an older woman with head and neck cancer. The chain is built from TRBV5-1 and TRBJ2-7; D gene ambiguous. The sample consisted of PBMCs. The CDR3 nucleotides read TGCGCCAGCAGCGATAGTCCCCGCGAGCAGTACTTC. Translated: CASSDSPREQYF.